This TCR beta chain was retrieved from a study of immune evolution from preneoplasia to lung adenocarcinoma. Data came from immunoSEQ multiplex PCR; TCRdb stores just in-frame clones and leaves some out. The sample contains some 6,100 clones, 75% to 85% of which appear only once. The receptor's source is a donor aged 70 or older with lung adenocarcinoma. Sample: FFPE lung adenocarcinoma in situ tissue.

As DNA, the CDR3 is TGTGCCAGCAGTTCTCTCGGGCTAGCGGGAGGAGATACGCAGTATTTT. It translates to CASSSLGLAGGDTQYF. The V call is TRBV28, the J call TRBJ2-3; 11 bases line up with TRBD2. The CDR3 spans 16 residues. Per germline, CDR1 MDHEN and CDR2 SYDVKM. V shed 4 bases and J 5 bases; nucleotides not matched to a gene: 8.